This entry concerns a single T cell receptor (beta chain). What it binds is not known. The sample has other DNA sequences that encode this CDR3 too. The PCR contained 60 Vbeta and 13 Jbeta primers. TCRdb's table, derived via immunoSEQ multiplex PCR, lists solely in-frame clones and lacks some. The sample gives some 180,000 clones, 70% to 75% of which show up once; 2.9% is in the top ten. The sample comes from a study of cytomegalovirus exposure and HLA in healthy donors. Study in general: In terms of ancestry, the Caucasian-associated cluster contained about four fifths of the roughly 400 genotyped donors. Broader study findings: Information on immune exposure was restricted to one variable (CMV serostatus).

Trimming shortened V by 3 bases and J by 5 bases, and 11 bases separated the two germline ends. The CDR3 extends over 14 amino acids. Germline V gene sequence: CDR1 SNHLY, CDR2 FYNNEI. This TCR was recovered from a male donor in good health and CMV-seronegative. Input material: PBMCs. This chain joins TRBV2 and TRBJ1-5, with a tentative D call TRBD1 (5 bases). CDR3 residues: CASSEQGLDQPQHF. The CDR3 DNA is TGTGCCAGCAGTGAGCAGGGACTTGATCAGCCCCAGCATTTT.